A selection of T cell receptor beta chains follows, all from one sample in a study of T cell repertoires in cytomegalovirus infection. Via MiXCR, TCRdb re-called the reads, giving one row per CDR3 protein. The repertoire holds about 920,000 distinct CDR3 sequences, with more than 25% as singletons. These TCRs are of unknown antigen specificity. The sample in question was cultured CD8+ T cells from PBMCs, obtained from culture after CMV antigen stimulation. Every receptor here comes from a human donor in good health (CMV status not recorded). Some clones in this sample may be carry-over from other donors' samples. Both conserved end residues are part of each CDR3. The D gene is left open where the match is weak. Not every row has a clone size; where given, it reads once, few, many or a size class.

v_gene	d_gene	abundance	j_gene	CDR3nt	CDR3aa
TRBV4-1	NA	NA	TRBJ2-2	TGCGCCAGCAGCCGCGGACTAGAGGGGGGCCGCGGCGGGGAGCTGTTTTTT	CASSRGLEGGRGGELFF
TRBV12-3/TRBV12-4	NA	few	TRBJ2-5	TGTGCCAGCGGGGAGGCTGAGACCCAGTACTTC	CASGEAETQYF
TRBV12-3/TRBV12-4	NA	NA	TRBJ2-3	TGTGCCAGCAGCCCCGCTCCACTAGCAGATACGCAGTATTTT	CASSPAPLADTQYF
TRBV7-1	NA	NA	TRBJ2-7	TGTGTCAGCAGCCCGAAAAGCTCCTACGAGCAGTACTTC	CVSSPKSSYEQYF
TRBV27	TRBD1	NA	TRBJ1-2	TGTGCCAGCAGCCTACAGGGGGCGGGCTATGGCTACACCTTC	CASSLQGAGYGYTF
TRBV6-4	NA	NA	TRBJ2-1	TGTGCCAGCAGTGAATCCAGGGTATCAGGGCAGTTCTTC	CASSESRVSGQFF
TRBV6-5	NA	NA	TRBJ1-3	TGTGCCAGCAGTTACTCGATCTCACAGGAACCTGGAAACACCATATATTTT	CASSYSISQEPGNTIYF
TRBV11-1	NA	NA	TRBJ2-2	TGTGCCAGCAGCGCACCGGACAGCCATCCTGGGGAGCTGTTTTTT	CASSAPDSHPGELFF
TRBV7-9	NA	NA	TRBJ1-4	TGTGCCAGCAGCTTATCACAAGCCAGTAATGAAAAACTGTTTTTT	CASSLSQASNEKLFF
TRBV2	NA	NA	TRBJ2-7	TGTGCCAGCAGTGAAGGGGGTCCCGCGCTCTACGAGCAGTACTTC	CASSEGGPALYEQYF
TRBV9	NA	NA	TRBJ2-7	TGTGCCAGCACCATAGGGGGGGGTAGCAAAAGCTCCTACGAGCAGTACTTC	CASTIGGGSKSSYEQYF
TRBV7-2	TRBD2	many	TRBJ2-1	TGTGCCAGCAGCTTATACTCGACGGGGGGACCCCCAAGCAATGAGCAGTTCTTC	CASSLYSTGGPPSNEQFF
TRBV14	NA	NA	TRBJ1-2	TGTGCCAGCAGCCAAGTTGAGGGTCCCGATGGCTACACCTTC	CASSQVEGPDGYTF
TRBV7-6	TRBD1	many	TRBJ1-3	TGTGCCAGCAGCTCGGGGCAGGGGGCGATCTCTGGAAACACCATATATTTT	CASSSGQGAISGNTIYF
TRBV28	NA	few	TRBJ2-5	TGTGCCAGCAGGCAGCCCCGACAGAACCAAGAGACCCAGTACTTC	CASRQPRQNQETQYF
TRBV28	TRBD2	NA	TRBJ2-1	TGTGCCAGCAGTTTATCACAGCGGGGGGGGAAATTTTACAATGAGCAGTCCTTC	CASSLSQRGGKFYNEQSF